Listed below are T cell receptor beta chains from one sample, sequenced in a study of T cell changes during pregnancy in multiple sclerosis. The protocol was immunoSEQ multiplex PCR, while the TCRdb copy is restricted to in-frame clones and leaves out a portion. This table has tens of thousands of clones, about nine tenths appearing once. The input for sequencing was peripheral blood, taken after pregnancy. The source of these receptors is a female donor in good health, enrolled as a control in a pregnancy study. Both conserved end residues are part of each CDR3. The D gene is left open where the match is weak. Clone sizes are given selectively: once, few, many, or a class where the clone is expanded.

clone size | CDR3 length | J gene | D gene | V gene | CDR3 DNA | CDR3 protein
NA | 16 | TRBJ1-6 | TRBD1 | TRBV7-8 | TGTGCCAGCAGCCCAACAGGGGGTAGGGGTAATTCACCCCTCCACTTT | CASSPTGGRGNSPLHF
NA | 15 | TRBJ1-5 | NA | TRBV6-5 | TGTGCCAGCAAGAGGGGACAATTCGGTAGTCAGCCCCAGCATTTT | CASKRGQFGSQPQHF
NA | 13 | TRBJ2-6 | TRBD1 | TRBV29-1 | TGCAGCGTTCTGTTCAGGGGGAACAACGTCCTGACTTTC | CSVLFRGNNVLTF
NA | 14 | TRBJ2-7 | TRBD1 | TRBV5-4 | TGTGCCAGCAGACCGGGACAGAACCCATACGAGCAGTACTTC | CASRPGQNPYEQYF
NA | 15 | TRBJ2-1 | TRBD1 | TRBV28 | TGTGCCAGCAGTAACCGGGACAGGGGACAGAACGAGCAGTTCTTC | CASSNRDRGQNEQFF
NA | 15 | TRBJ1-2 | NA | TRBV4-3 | TGCGCCAGCAGCCAAGATCTAGTCAGTAACTATGGCTACACCTTC | CASSQDLVSNYGYTF
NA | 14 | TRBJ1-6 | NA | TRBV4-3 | TGCGCCAGCAGCCGTGACAGGAATAATTCACCTCTCCACTTT | CASSRDRNNSPLHF
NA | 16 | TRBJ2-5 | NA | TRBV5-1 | TGCGCCAGCAGCTTGACCCCGACTCCATCCCAAGAGACCCAGTACTTC | CASSLTPTPSQETQYF
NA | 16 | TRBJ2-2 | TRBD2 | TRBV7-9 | TGTGCCAGCAGCACCAGGACTAGCGGGGGCACCGGGGAGCTGTTTTTT | CASSTRTSGGTGELFF
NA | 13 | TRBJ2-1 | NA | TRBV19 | TGTGCCAGTAGTCCCGCCCCGGTTAATGAGCAGTTCTTC | CASSPAPVNEQFF
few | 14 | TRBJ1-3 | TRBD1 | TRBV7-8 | TGTGCCAGCAGCCTCAGGGGGGATGGAAACACCATATATTTT | CASSLRGDGNTIYF